This T cell receptor beta chain was captured by sequencing in a study of cytomegalovirus exposure and HLA in healthy donors. Germline V gene sequence: CDR1 SGHTA, CDR2 FQGNSA. J was trimmed by 1 base and V by 0 bases; bases with no gene match: 6. The CDR3 runs to 17 residues. Clones were sequenced by immunoSEQ multiplex PCR, and TCRdb holds only the in-frame ones, with some missing. The table includes about 120,000 clones, around 90% detected once. Sequences were obtained from PBMCs. The chain links TRBV7-2 to TRBJ2-7; TRBD2 agrees at 10 bases. The clonotype originates from a woman younger than 30 in good health and CMV-seronegative. CDR3 sequence (DNA): TGTGCCAGCAGCTTAGCGGGGCTAGCGGGAGCATCCTACGAGCAGTACTTC. Translating gives CASSLAGLAGASYEQYF.